The T cell receptor beta chain under discussion was sequenced for a study of shared clonotypes between healthy human individuals. Findings of the study overall: Investigators expected sequencing depth to affect clonotype sharing among donors. For sorted subsets, rarefaction showed incomplete sequencing despite large depth.

This table comes from immunoSEQ multiplex PCR, and its TCRdb copy is limited to in-frame clones, with some not included. The table has roughly 1,000,000 clones, 75% to 85% seen once. Every contributor of samples was a Caucasian grown-up residing in Nashville, Tennessee. In the case of this clone: The target antigen is unknown. At one end the junction does not follow the germline gene, possibly because of a read error.

The length of the CDR3 is 12 residues. Germline CDR1 and CDR2: SEHNR and FQNEAQ (reference sequence). Sequenced input: memory CD4+ T cells from PBMCs. The subset is: CD45RA-negative fraction. The origin of this receptor is a man younger than 35 in good health. Some clones in this sample may be carry-over from other donors' samples. V and J are TRBV7-9 and TRBJ2-7, with D uncertain. The CDR3 spells CASSLLPGPGDF. In DNA form, the CDR3 reads TGTGCCAGCAGCTTGCTTCCGGGCCCTGGGGACTTC.